This T cell receptor beta chain is drawn from a study of T cells expressing NK-cell markers. Study-wide context: The TCR beta repertoires were obtained from sorted CD3+CD56+NKG2C+, CD3+CD56+NKG2C- and CD3+CD56-NKG2C+ T cells. Seven of the eight sequenced donors were HCMV-seropositive; one was seronegative. Study-level findings and limits: The leading position in the CD3+CD56-NKG2C+ fraction of several donors also went to these clonotypes.

In generating TCR beta cDNA, 5'RACE template switching with UMIs was used. From its re-call of the 5' RACE reads, TCRdb lists each CDR3 protein once, without DNA. The repertoire shows a few hundred thousand distinct CDR3 sequences; the top ten hold around 5.3%. Concerning this clonotype itself: The target antigen is unknown.

The CDR3 extends over 14 amino acids. Germline V lookup: CDR1 KGHDR, CDR2 SFDVKD. Specimen: blood T cells: a sorted CD56 or NKG2C T cell subset, CD4+ or CD8+ T cells, or bulk PBMC T cells (not recorded which). The J gene is TRBJ2-2, the V gene TRBV24-1. This receptor was taken from a man between 18 and 69 years old in good health. CDR3 residues: CATSRDSNTGELFF.